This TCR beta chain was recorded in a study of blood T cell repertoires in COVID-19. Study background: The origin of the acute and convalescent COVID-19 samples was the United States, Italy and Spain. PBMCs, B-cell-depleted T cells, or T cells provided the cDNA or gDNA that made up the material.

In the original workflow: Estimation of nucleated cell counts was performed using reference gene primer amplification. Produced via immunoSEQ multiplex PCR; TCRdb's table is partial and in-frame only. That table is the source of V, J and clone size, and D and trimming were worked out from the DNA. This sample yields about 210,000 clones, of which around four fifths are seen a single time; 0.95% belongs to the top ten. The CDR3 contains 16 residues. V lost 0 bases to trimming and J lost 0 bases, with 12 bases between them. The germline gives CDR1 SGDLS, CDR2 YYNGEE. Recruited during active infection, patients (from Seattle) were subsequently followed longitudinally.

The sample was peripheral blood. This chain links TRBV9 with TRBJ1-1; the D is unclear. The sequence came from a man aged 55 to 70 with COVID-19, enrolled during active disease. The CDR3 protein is CASSVVSGGLNTEAFF. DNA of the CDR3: TGTGCCAGCAGCGTAGTTTCGGGTGGTTTGAACACTGAAGCTTTCTTT.